The next 8 T cell receptor beta chains were all read from a single sample in a study of preoperative IRX-2 immunotherapy in early breast cancer. The treatment: preoperative locoregional IRX-2 cytokine immunotherapy. Repertoires were generated with immunoSEQ multiplex PCR, while TCRdb's copy carries only in-frame clones and drops some. Of more than 50,000 clones listed, approximately 94% are singletons. Sample acquisition took place from a patient treated with IRX-2 immunotherapy. Source of these receptors: a human donor with breast cancer.

The chain uses TRBV27 and TRBJ2-3; possible D gene TRBD1, 6 bases. In germline, CDR1 is MNHEY, CDR2 SMNVEV (reference sequence). The V gene lost 1 base and the J gene lost 2 bases, with 10 bases spanning the gap. CDR3 length equals 15 residues. The CDR3 DNA is TGTGCCAGCAGTTTATTTGGACAGTTCACAGATACGCAGTATTTT. It is translated as CASSLFGQFTDTQYF.

This clone has only one observation. This chain uses TRBV20-1 with TRBJ1-2; D call uncertain. This CDR3 contains 10 residues. CDR1 is DFQATT and CDR2 is SNEGSKA in the germline V gene (reference sequence). Trimming shortened V by 6 bases and J by 3 bases, and 5 bases separated the two germline ends. CDR3 sequence reads: CSASHYGYTF. The CDR3 nucleotides are TGCAGTGCATCGCACTATGGCTACACCTTC.

The chain employs TRBV19 and TRBJ2-3; D gene unclear. This CDR3 comprises 13 residues. The ends were cut back, 3 bases at V and 3 bases at J, with 7 bases in the middle. Germline assignment: CDR1 LNHDA and CDR2 SQIVND (reference sequence). This CDR3 is CASSMLGTDTQYF. Here the CDR3 DNA reads TGTGCCAGTAGTATGTTGGGTACAGATACGCAGTATTTT.

V usage is TRBV30 and J usage is TRBJ1-2; 8 bases are shared with TRBD1. Germline CDR1 reads GTSNPN; CDR2 reads SVGIG (reference sequence). The CDR3 consists of 13 residues. Trimming cost V 2 bases and J 13 bases; bases outside gene matches: 12. The CDR3 reads CAWSPSGGRPCTF. The CDR3 DNA reads TGTGCCTGGAGTCCTTCAGGGGGCCGGCCTTGCACCTTC.

The genes are TRBV4-1 and TRBJ2-7, with D unclear. From germline, CDR1 is MGHRA and CDR2 YSYEKL. Trimming pared 3 bases from V and 4 bases from J, leaving 10 bases between. The CDR3 covers 13 residues. The CDR3 region has the DNA TGCGCCAGCAGCCACTACGTTGAATACGAGCAGTACTTC. Translation gives CASSHYVEYEQYF.

V and J are TRBV7-2 and TRBJ1-1, with D uncertain. There are 15 residues in the CDR3. V was trimmed by 5 bases and J by 2 bases, leaving 15 bases between them. Germline V gene lookup returns CDR1 SGHTA and CDR2 FQGNSA. This CDR3 reads CASSPSPGQNTEAFF. The CDR3 bases are TGTGCCAGCAGCCCTAGTCCAGGCCAAAACACTGAAGCTTTCTTT.

The chain combines TRBV15 with TRBJ2-2, with 7 bases identical to TRBD1. CDR1 LNHNV and CDR2 YYDKDF come from the germline V gene (reference sequence). The CDR3 has 16 amino acids. The ends lost 6 bases at V and 2 bases at J; junction bases unmatched: 9. DNA for the CDR3: TGTGCCACCAGGCCCTGGACAGGCGTCAACACCGGGGAGCTGTTTTTT. It codes for CATRPWTGVNTGELFF.

This sequence joins TRBV4-1 and TRBJ1-5, with D uncertain. This CDR3 comprises 16 residues. Germline loops: CDR1 MGHRA, CDR2 YSYEKL. V was trimmed by 0 bases and J by 0 bases, leaving 9 bases between them. The CDR3 here is CASSQEAQNSNQPQHF. CDR3 DNA sequence: TGCGCCAGCAGCCAAGAAGCCCAGAATAGCAATCAGCCCCAGCATTTT.